The next 6 T cell receptor beta chains were all read from a single sample in a study of blood T cell repertoires in COVID-19. Sequencing was performed with immunoSEQ multiplex PCR; in TCRdb, only in-frame clones are kept and a portion is missing. The data show around 100,000 clones, with approximately 88% seen just once and approximately 5.1% held by the top ten. Sequencing was performed on peripheral blood. The receptors derive from a human donor in a cohort sampled during active COVID-19.

This chain uses TRBV11-2 with TRBJ1-2; D is unclear. The CDR3 extends over 12 amino acids. CDR1 and CDR2 (germline): SGHAT, FQNNGV. V was shortened by 5 bases and J by 6 bases, with 10 bases between the two germline ends. The CDR3 loop is CASSPVQDGYTF. As DNA, the CDR3 is TGTGCCAGCAGCCCCGTTCAGGATGGCTACACCTTC.

The V gene is TRBV5-1, the J gene TRBJ2-1; 9 nucleotides align to TRBD2. Germline V gives CDR1 SGHRS, CDR2 YFSETQ. Trimming removed 0 bases from V and 14 bases from J; junction bases left unmatched: 9. The CDR3 consists of 14 residues. The CDR3 spells CASSLEREDLREFF. The CDR3, as DNA: TGCGCCAGCAGCTTGGAGCGGGAGGACCTTAGGGAGTTCTTC.

The chain combines TRBV9 with TRBJ2-7; TRBD1 agrees at 7 bases. V shed 4 bases and J 5 bases; nucleotides not matched to a gene: 6. The CDR3 totals 13 residues. CDR1 is SGDLS and CDR2 is YYNGEE in the germline V gene. The CDR3 DNA sequence: TGTGCCAGCAGCCCGACAGGGAAGCACGAGCAGTACTTC. As protein: CASSPTGKHEQYF.

This chain links TRBV3-1 (or the pseudogene TRBV3-2) with TRBJ2-7, with TRBD2 as a possible D gene (5 bases). The CDR3 consists of 14 residues. The germline V and J ends were trimmed by 1 base and 5 bases, with 12 bases remaining between them. Germline V gene lookup returns CDR1 LGHDT and CDR2 YNNKEL (reference sequence). CDR3 sequence (DNA): TGTGCCAGCAGCCAAGGACCCGGGGAAAACGAGCAGTACTTC. This sequence encodes CASSQGPGENEQYF.

The chain joins TRBV6-6 to TRBJ1-4; the D gene is possibly TRBD1 (6 bases). V was shortened by 5 bases and J by 8 bases, with 21 bases between the two germline ends. The CDR3 extends over 16 amino acids. Per germline, CDR1 MNHNY and CDR2 SVGAGI (reference sequence). CDR3 nucleotide sequence: TGTGCCAGCAGTCCATCCGGGAGGGGGAAGGGGGAAAAACTGTTTTTT. It codes for CASSPSGRGKGEKLFF.

The V and J genes are TRBV19 and TRBJ1-2; D is possibly TRBD1 (6 bases). Trimming took 3 bases from V and 2 from J, leaving 16 bases between them. The CDR3 length is 16 residues. Germline V CDR1 and CDR2: LNHDA, SQIVND (reference sequence). This CDR3 is CASSIGRWTVNYGYTF. The CDR3 bases are TGTGCCAGTAGTATCGGTCGGTGGACAGTAAACTATGGCTACACCTTC.